These 16 T cell receptor beta chains were sequenced from one sample in a study of CDR3 diversity in severe acne. TCRdb re-called the PCR reads through MiXCR, storing one row per CDR3 protein. The sample has roughly 93,000 distinct CDR3 sequences, 49% seen once. The source material was blood. The receptor source for this set is a male donor with severe acne vulgaris.

This clonotype was seen more than once but under ten times. V usage is TRBV19 and J usage is TRBJ2-3; D remains unclear. V was clipped by 1 base and J by 0 bases, with 14 bases between them. The germline CDR1 and CDR2 sequences are LNHDA and SQIVND (reference sequence). The CDR3 loop spans 17 amino acids. The CDR3 sequence is CASSIGRLKTSTDTQYF. The CDR3 bases are TGTGCCAGTAGTATAGGACGGCTTAAAACTAGCACAGATACGCAGTATTTT.

The chain employs TRBV11-2 and TRBJ2-3; D may be TRBD1 (8 bases). The V gene's germline CDR1 is SGHAT and CDR2 FQNNGV. The CDR3 length is 16 residues. Trimming removed 6 bases from V and 1 base from J, with 17 bases in between. CDR3 sequence reads: CASRTGGGPGTDTQYF. In nucleotides, the CDR3 is TGTGCCAGCAGAACAGGGGGGGGGCCTGGCACAGATACGCAGTATTTT.

This clonotype was counted many times. V is TRBV5-6 and J is TRBJ2-2; 12 positions agree with TRBD2. CDR3 size: 17 residues. V was pared by 6 bases and J by 7 bases, with 13 bases of the junction left unmatched. Germline CDR1 and CDR2: SGHDT and YYEEEE. This CDR3 is CASISTRTSGTSGELFF. The CDR3 DNA is TGTGCCAGCATCTCCACCAGGACTAGCGGGACGAGCGGGGAGCTGTTTTTT.

This clonotype was counted ten times or more. The junction departs from the called germline gene at one end, perhaps through a read error. The V call is TRBV3-1, the J call TRBJ2-7; D gene uncertain. Germline lookup yields CDR1 LGHDT and CDR2 YNNKEL (reference sequence). The CDR3 has 14 amino acids. CDR3 amino acids: CANSLIDRAYEQYF. The CDR3, as DNA: TGTGCCAACAGCCTAATCGACCGAGCCTACGAGCAGTACTTC.

The rearrangement joins TRBV7-8 to TRBJ2-1, with TRBD2 matching 11 bases. This CDR3 is built from 14 residues. From germline, CDR1 is SGHVS and CDR2 FQNEAQ. The V and J ends lost 5 bases and 9 bases, in that order; junction bases with no gene match: 6. CDR3 in DNA: TGTGCCAGCAGCAAAACTAGCGGGAGTCGTGAGCAGTTCTTC. Amino acids: CASSKTSGSREQFF.

In the case of this clonotype: The junction differs from germline at one of its ends, possibly a read error. The V and J genes are TRBV7-8 and TRBJ1-4; 8 positions match TRBD1. The CDR3 consists of 17 residues. Looked up from germline, CDR1 is SGHVS and CDR2 is FQNEAQ. CDR3: CASSSGQGSPTNEELFF. In DNA, the CDR3 is TGTGCCAGCAGCTCCGGACAGGGTAGTCCAACTAATGAAGAACTGTTTTTT.

A remark on this clonotype: One end of the junction is discordant with germline, which a read error may explain. The chain's CDR3 is CSVEFTGDFSGAYVLTF. CDR3 in DNA: TGCAGCGTTGAATTTACAGGGGACTTCTCTGGGGCCTACGTCCTGACTTTC. This chain links TRBV29-1 with TRBJ2-6, with D possibly being TRBD1 (7 bases). The germline V gene has CDR1 SQVTM and CDR2 ANQGSEA. The CDR3 is 17 residues long.

The chain is built from TRBV25-1 and TRBJ1-2; TRBD1 matches 9 bases. V was clipped by 6 bases and J by 4 bases; unmatched bases: 6. Germline values: CDR1 MGHDK, CDR2 SYGVNS. This CDR3 comprises 14 residues. This chain's CDR3 is CASRTQGARYGYTF. CDR3 bases: TGTGCCAGCAGGACACAGGGGGCTCGCTATGGCTACACCTTC.

This clonotype is classed as medium-sized. The chain is built from TRBV20-1 and TRBJ2-7, with 7 bases fitting TRBD2. Germline V gives CDR1 DFQATT, CDR2 SNEGSKA (reference sequence). The CDR3 sequence is 14 residues long. J was trimmed by 7 bases and V by 6 bases; bases with no gene match: 15. The CDR3 sequence: CSAAPAGVAREQYF. Here the CDR3 DNA reads TGCAGTGCGGCTCCCGCGGGAGTAGCGAGGGAGCAGTACTTC.

This clonotype was observed a few times. The CDR3 reads CASSQRGVYGYTF. In DNA, the CDR3 is TGTGCCAGCAGCCAAAGGGGAGTTTATGGCTACACCTTC. This chain links TRBV3-1 with TRBJ1-2; maybe TRBD1 (5 bases). CDR3 length: 13 residues. V lost 2 bases and J 5 bases, leaving 9 bases between the germline ends. Germline CDR1 is LGHDT and CDR2 is YNNKEL (reference sequence).

V is TRBV7-9 and J is TRBJ1-1, with a tentative D call TRBD1 (5 bases). Germline V gene sequence: CDR1 SEHNR, CDR2 FQNEAQ (reference sequence). V was pared by 2 bases and J by 1 base, with 11 bases between. The CDR3 is made up of 15 amino acids. The CDR3 loop is CASSLRPGQNTEAFF. Here the CDR3 DNA reads TGTGCCAGCAGCTTACGGCCAGGGCAGAACACTGAAGCTTTCTTT.

This clonotype was observed many times. The chain is built from TRBV2 and TRBJ1-5; 8 nucleotides agree with TRBD1. Trimming at V came to 6 bases and at J to 3 bases, leaving 7 bases not matched to a gene. CDR1 and CDR2 (germline): SNHLY, FYNNEI. The CDR3 is 15 amino acids. This chain's CDR3 is CASRPGQVINQPQHF. DNA of the CDR3: TGTGCCAGCAGACCGGGACAGGTCATCAATCAGCCCCAGCATTTT.

This clonotype came up many times. The chain is built from TRBV20-1 and TRBJ1-1; the D is unclear. The CDR3 runs to 12 residues. Germline V gene sequence: CDR1 DFQATT, CDR2 SNEGSKA (reference sequence). The V and J ends lost 1 base and 0 bases respectively, with 3 bases between them. This CDR3 reads CSARGMNTEAFF. As DNA, the CDR3 is TGCAGTGCTAGAGGTATGAACACTGAAGCTTTCTTT.

The sample holds a few counts of this clonotype. The CDR3 spells CASSQAYKVSTDTQYF. DNA of the CDR3: TGCGCCAGCAGCCAAGCCTACAAAGTCTCCACAGATACGCAGTATTTT. V gene TRBV4-1 combines with J gene TRBJ2-3; D unclear. From germline, CDR1 is MGHRA and CDR2 YSYEKL. The CDR3 totals 16 residues. Between the trimmed V and J ends, which lost 1 base and 2 bases, there was a span of 13 bases.

The J gene is TRBJ2-6, the V gene TRBV5-6; unclear D gene. CDR3 length equals 14 residues. V gave up 4 bases and J gave up 1 base, with 6 bases separating them. Germline CDR1 and CDR2: SGHDT and YYEEEE. CDR3 nucleotide sequence: TGTGCCAGCAGCCGCCCTTCTGGGGCCAACGTCCTGACTTTC. Amino acid sequence: CASSRPSGANVLTF.

The genes are TRBV12-3 or TRBV12-4 and TRBJ2-3; TRBD1 aligns across 7 bases. V was pared by 5 bases and J by 4 bases, with 15 bases of the junction left unmatched. This CDR3 has 17 residues. CDR3 DNA sequence: TGTGCCAGCAGTCCACTATTTGAGGGGGCGGGTCCAGATACGCAGTATTTT. As protein: CASSPLFEGAGPDTQYF.